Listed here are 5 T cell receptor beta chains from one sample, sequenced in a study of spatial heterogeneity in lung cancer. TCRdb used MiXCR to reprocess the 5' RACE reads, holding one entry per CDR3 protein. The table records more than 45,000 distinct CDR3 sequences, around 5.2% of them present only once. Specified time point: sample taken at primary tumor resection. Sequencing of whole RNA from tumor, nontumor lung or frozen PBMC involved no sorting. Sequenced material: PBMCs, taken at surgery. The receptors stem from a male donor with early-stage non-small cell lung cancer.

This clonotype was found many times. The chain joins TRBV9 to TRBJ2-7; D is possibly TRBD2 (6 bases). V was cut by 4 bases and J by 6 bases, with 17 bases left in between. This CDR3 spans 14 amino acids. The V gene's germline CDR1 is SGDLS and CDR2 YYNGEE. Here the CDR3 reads CASSTSTFSSEQYF. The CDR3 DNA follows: TGTGCCAGCAGCACTAGCACCTTCAGCTCCGAGCAGTACTTC.

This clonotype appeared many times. The chain's CDR3 is CASSPGLAGTEQFF. The CDR3, as DNA: TGTGCCAGCAGCCCCGGACTAGCGGGAACTGAGCAGTTCTTC. The V gene is TRBV7-2, the J gene TRBJ2-1, with 12 bases lining up with TRBD2. Germline trimming cut 5 bases from V and 9 bases from J; bases unmatched to any gene: 5. This CDR3 spans 14 amino acids. Germline-derived CDR1 and CDR2 are SGHTA and FQGNSA.

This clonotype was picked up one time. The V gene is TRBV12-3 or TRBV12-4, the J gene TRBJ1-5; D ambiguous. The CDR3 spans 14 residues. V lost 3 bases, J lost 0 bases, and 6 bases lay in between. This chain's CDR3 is CASSFTYSNQPQHF. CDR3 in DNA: TGTGCCAGCAGTTTTACTTATAGCAATCAGCCCCAGCATTTT.

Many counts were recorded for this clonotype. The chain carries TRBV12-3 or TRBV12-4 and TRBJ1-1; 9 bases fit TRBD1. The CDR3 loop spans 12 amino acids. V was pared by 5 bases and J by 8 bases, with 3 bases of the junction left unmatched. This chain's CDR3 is CASSRTGVEAFF. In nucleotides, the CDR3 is TGTGCCAGCAGTCGGACAGGGGTAGAAGCTTTCTTT.

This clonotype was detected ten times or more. For the CDR3, the DNA is TGTGCCAGCAGCCCTACAGTGAACACTGAAGCTTTCTTT. Translating gives CASSPTVNTEAFF. The chain links TRBV6-6 to TRBJ1-1; D is unresolved. This CDR3 has 13 amino acids. Deletions cut 6 bases from V and 0 bases from J, with 8 bases between. The germline gives CDR1 MNHNY, CDR2 SVGAGI (reference sequence).